One T cell receptor beta chain is described in this entry. This receptor's antigen is unknown. No per-base quality is available; no much larger clone lies one base away. This sample was taken from a study of shared clonotypes between healthy human individuals (dated by TCRdb to 2018 to 2021). Describing the broader study: A few men and a couple of women, aged 18 to 49 years, made up the cohort. For each donor, CD4 naive and CD4 memory were each run on three plates, CD8 naive on two plates, and CD8 memory on one plate. Leukapheresis yielded between about 0.85 and 10 billion PBMCs per donor. To increase sequencing depth and limit assay-specific biases, TCR repertoire library preparation and sequencing were carried out by different laboratories using diverse techniques. The study deeply sequenced blood TCR repertoires of about 5 healthy adults to estimate repertoire size and the extent of clonotype sharing between individuals.

Sequences SGHAT (CDR1) and FQDESV (CDR2) are obtained from the germline V gene (reference sequence). From its cysteine to its phenylalanine, the CDR3 spans 11 amino acids. The sequence is cut down to CDR3 DNA, 33 bases in frame from base 1. V is reduced by 1 base and J by 6 bases, leaving a spacing of 4 bases between them. Donors were healthy HIV-negative adults with no recently reported acute infections or vaccinations. Every donor was a Caucasian adult living in Nashville, Tennessee, USA. CD4+ T cells were enriched through magnetic negative selection, after which naive cells were positively selected on CD45RA and the remaining negative fraction served as the memory subset. Blood was collected by leukapheresis, and PBMCs were isolated by Ficoll-Histopaque density gradient centrifugation and then cryopreserved in liquid nitrogen vapor phase. Purity and quantity of every magnetically sorted T cell population were checked by analytical flow cytometry. Genomic DNA was isolated from each sorted fraction and quantified by UV absorbance on a Nanodrop 2000c.

General conclusions and limits of the study: When four donors were compared, the shared fraction of clonotypes was around 4.6% for naive CD4, 3.5% to 4% for naive CD8, 2% to 2.5% for memory CD4, and under 0.5% for memory CD8. Pairwise subsampling indicated that sequencing depth was expected to affect the degree of clonotype sharing among donors. Compared with non-shared clonotypes, the clonotypes found in all four sorted-subset donors had higher generation probabilities. Because the study included a small number of donors, the genetic and exposure-history diversity represented was limited. Rarefaction of sorted-subset datasets indicated incomplete sequencing despite the large sequencing depth. Naive subsets generally had larger estimated clonotype richness than memory subsets. Sampling was restricted to blood, and TCR repertoires in tissue are likely to differ from TCR repertoires in blood.

Using the deep immunoSEQ assay, TCR CDR3 regions were amplified from genomic DNA by multiplex PCR. Extracted genomic DNA from each cell subset was distributed evenly across all wells of several immunoSEQ 96-well plates, and each plate was treated as a replicate. Each replicate PCR for sorted subsets received about 200 ng genomic DNA, equal to about 30,000 T cell genomes. Purified libraries were measured with a Qubit 3.0 fluorometer, size-checked on a Bioanalyzer 2100, and measured again with the KAPA Library Quantification kit. A separate single-read 150-cycle Illumina NextSeq 550 flow cell was used to sequence each immunoSEQ 96-well plate. The original pipeline was this. Because the immunoSEQ output held only junctional sequences and lacked quality scores, the filtering could not match the filtering applied to full-length reads. Sequences were annotated with PyIR, a Python wrapper for IgBLAST v1.9, and V/J genes and CDR3 were assigned using IMGT germline references. Reads were removed for weak V/J assignments (E-value above 1e-6), missing CDR3, stop codons, out-of-frame junctions, or ambiguous translated residues. A V3J clonotype was defined by an identical inferred V gene, J gene, and CDR3 amino acid sequence. Percentage overlap between repertoires was calculated by dividing the number of shared unique clonotypes by the size of the smaller repertoire. Three approaches were used to assess repertoire richness: RTK rarefaction, the Chao1 estimator, and Recon v2.1 estimates of unobserved clonotypes. Generation probabilities for all TCRbeta clonotypes obtained by the gDNA method from a handful of donors were computed using OLGA. TCRdb mirrors the immuneACCESS table, restricted to in-frame sequences. Some clones are absent from its copies; in checked studies, under half trace to an unresolved V gene, and the reason for the others is unknown. Clonal size and the V and J genes are those of that table, whereas D and trimming came from the DNA. Counted in this sample were about 520,000 clones; more than 95% of them appeared once. Approximately 0.06% of the sample comes from the top ten.

The receptor comes from a woman younger than 45 in good health. This receptor chain uses TRBV11-1 and TRBJ2-7; the D gene remains uncertain. The sequencing input was naive CD4+ T cells sorted from blood. According to the study, the label for this sample's cell subset or site signals: CD45RA+ positively selected. The sequenced DNA: TGTGCCAGCAGCTTAGGACGCGAGCAGTACTTC. It encodes CASSLGREQYF.